This passage covers 25 T cell receptor beta chains from one sample sequenced in a study of T cells in Graves' hyperthyroidism and ophthalmopathy. Amplified regions were TCR beta CDR3 sequences from RNA transcripts. The primer set for the first-round RT-PCR of the TCR CDR3 was HTBI. TCRdb re-called the multiplex PCR reads through MiXCR, storing one row per CDR3 protein. The data hold 600,000 to 800,000 distinct CDR3 sequences, with roughly 32% observed a single time. Sample: blood. All receptors derive from a middle-aged woman with Graves' hyperthyroidism.

This clonotype was seen ten or more times. The chain has TRBV20-1 and TRBJ1-2; maybe TRBD1 (5 bases). Germline V gene lookup returns CDR1 DFQATT and CDR2 SNEGSKA (reference sequence). The V and J ends lost 5 bases and 8 bases respectively, with 21 bases between them. The length of the CDR3 is 14 residues. The CDR3: CSAQGSNFGLGYTF. The CDR3 DNA is TGCAGTGCTCAGGGATCGAACTTCGGCTTGGGCTACACCTTC.

This clonotype was counted only a few times. The chain combines TRBV7-2 with TRBJ1-2, with a possible D match to TRBD1 (6 bases). In germline, CDR1 is SGHTA, CDR2 FQGNSA. The CDR3 totals 13 residues. V lost 5 bases to trimming and J lost 7 bases, with 14 bases between them. This chain's CDR3 is CASSQGLASGYTF. The CDR3 region has the DNA TGTGCCAGCAGCCAGGGGTTGGCGAGTGGCTACACCTTC.

This chain links TRBV29-1 with TRBJ2-5; D not resolved. The CDR3 has 12 amino acids. V gave up 4 bases and J gave up 0 bases, with 6 bases separating them. The germline V gene encodes CDR1 SQVTM and CDR2 ANQGSEA. The CDR3 nucleotides read TGCAGCGTTGGTGCGTACCAAGAGACCCAGTACTTC. Its translation: CSVGAYQETQYF. Drawing the rest from reference TRBV29-1 and TRBJ2-5, the complete variable domain is SAVISQKPSRDICQRGTSLTIQCQVDSQVTMMFWYRQQPGQSLTLIATANQGSEATYESGFVIDKFPISRPNLTFSTLTVSNMSPEDSSIYLCSVGAYQETQYFGPGTRLLVL.

The chain joins TRBV7-9 to TRBJ2-7; D is perhaps TRBD1 (6 bases). The V gene's germline CDR1 is SEHNR and CDR2 FQNEAQ (reference sequence). The CDR3 extends over 14 amino acids. V dropped 4 bases and J dropped 4 bases, with 14 bases sitting between them. CDR3 in amino acids: CASSSPGDVYEQYF. The CDR3 bases are TGTGCCAGCAGCTCACCAGGGGACGTTTACGAGCAGTACTTC.

This chain uses TRBV9 with TRBJ2-7, with D possibly TRBD2 on 7 matching bases. The length of the CDR3 is 15 residues. The ends were cut back, 3 bases at V and 2 bases at J, with 15 bases in the middle. Per the germline V gene, CDR1 is SGDLS and CDR2 is YYNGEE. CDR3 amino acids: CASSEGGGSTYEQYF. CDR3 DNA: TGTGCCAGCAGCGAAGGGGGGGGCTCCACCTACGAGCAGTACTTC.

This chain uses TRBV6-1 with TRBJ1-1; 8 bases map to TRBD1. The CDR3 contains 15 residues. Trimming removed 2 bases from V and 7 bases from J; junction bases left unmatched: 9. The germline gives CDR1 MNHNS, CDR2 SASEGT. The CDR3: CASSELRDRGIEAFF. CDR3 coding DNA: TGTGCCAGCAGTGAACTTCGAGACAGGGGCATTGAAGCTTTCTTT.

Only a few counts were recorded for this clonotype. The chain recombines TRBV6-5 with TRBJ1-1, with 9 bases fitting TRBD1. Germline V gene sequence: CDR1 MNHEY, CDR2 SVGAGI. J gave up 0 bases and V 5 bases, and 4 bases lay outside the gene matches. This CDR3 spans 15 amino acids. Here the CDR3 DNA reads TGTGCCAGCAGTGACAACAGGGGGCTGAACACTGAAGCTTTCTTT. Protein product: CASSDNRGLNTEAFF.

The rearrangement joins TRBV4-3 to TRBJ1-4, with 7 bases that match TRBD1. V was pared by 4 bases and J by 11 bases, with 10 bases of the junction left unmatched. Germline V CDR1 and CDR2: LGHNA, YSLEER. The CDR3 has 14 residues. CDR3 nucleotide sequence: TGCGCCAGCAGCCCCGGGGACAGTCGGTTTAAACTGTTTTTT. Translation: CASSPGDSRFKLFF.

Regarding this clonotype: Relative to the germline gene, one junction end is altered; a read error may explain this. The chain is built from TRBV29-1 and TRBJ2-7; weak D call: TRBD2 (5 bases). The CDR3 extends over 12 amino acids. CDR1 and CDR2 from the germline V gene are SQVTM and ANQGSEA. The CDR3 DNA sequence: TGTGCCTGGGAGAAAACTAGCTACGAGCAGTACTTC. Residues: CAWEKTSYEQYF.

This clonotype was observed at least ten times. J is TRBJ2-7 and V is TRBV12-3 or TRBV12-4; TRBD1 is a possible D gene (6 bases). V was clipped by 7 bases and J by 5 bases, with 12 bases between them. The CDR3 has 12 residues. CDR3 amino acids: CASTTGSHEQYF. CDR3 in DNA: TGTGCCAGCACCACAGGGAGCCACGAGCAGTACTTC.

J is TRBJ1-5 and V is TRBV14, with 9 nucleotides matching TRBD1. With 8 bases clipped from V and 9 bases from J, the junction kept 14 bases outside the gene matches. The CDR3 covers 15 residues. In germline, CDR1 is SGHDN, CDR2 FVKESK. CDR3 sequence reads: CASPQSGTGSPPQHF. CDR3 DNA sequence: TGTGCCAGCCCACAATCCGGGACAGGGAGTCCGCCCCAGCATTTT. Full variable domain (remainder filled in from reference TRBV14 and TRBJ1-5): EAGVTQFPSHSVIEKGQTVTLRCDPISGHDNLYWYRRVMGKEIKFLLHFVKESKQDESGMPNNRFLAERTGGTYSTLKVQPAELEDSGVYFCASPQSGTGSPPQHFGDGTRLSIL.

This clonotype was found a few times. The rearrangement links TRBV7-3 to TRBJ2-6; no firm D call. The CDR3 is 18 amino acids. The V gene lost 4 bases and the J gene lost 1 base, with 17 bases spanning the gap. Germline CDR1 is SGHTA and CDR2 is FQGTGA. CDR3 sequence: CASSSLTLTNSGANVLTF. In nucleotides, the CDR3 is TGTGCCAGCAGCTCCTTGACTTTGACAAATTCTGGGGCCAACGTCCTGACTTTC.

This clonotype was recorded many times. The chain uses TRBV20-1 and TRBJ2-5, with D tentatively TRBD1 or TRBD2 (6 bases each). Germline V lookup: CDR1 DFQATT, CDR2 SNEGSKA (reference sequence). Between the trimmed V and J ends, which lost 5 bases and 2 bases, there was a span of 21 bases. The CDR3 sequence is 16 residues long. The CDR3 coding sequence is TGCAGTGCTGAGGGGGGCTTGTCAGGACTGCAAGAGACCCAGTACTTC. This codes for CSAEGGLSGLQETQYF.

The V and J genes are TRBV20-1 and TRBJ2-5; the D gene is possibly TRBD1 (7 bases). Trimming removed 1 base at V and 4 bases at J, with 25 bases between. The CDR3 has 18 amino acids. From germline, CDR1 is DFQATT and CDR2 SNEGSKA (reference sequence). The chain's CDR3 is CSARVGGFVTGRGETQYF. CDR3 DNA sequence: TGCAGTGCTAGAGTTGGGGGGTTCGTGACAGGGCGGGGAGAGACCCAGTACTTC.

The chain is built from TRBV15 and TRBJ1-5; 8 nucleotides line up with TRBD1. The germline CDR1 and CDR2 sequences are LNHNV and YYDKDF (reference sequence). V gave up 5 bases and J gave up 5 bases; unmatched junction bases: 2. This CDR3 has 13 residues. The CDR3 loop reads CATSVTGDQPQHF. The CDR3 DNA reads TGTGCCACCAGCGTGACAGGGGATCAGCCCCAGCATTTT.

The gene calls are TRBV6-6 and TRBJ1-5, with D tentatively TRBD1 (5 bases). Trimming pared 6 bases from V and 9 bases from J, leaving 12 bases between. Germline-derived CDR1 and CDR2 are MNHNY and SVGAGI (reference sequence). The CDR3 has 12 residues. Here the CDR3 DNA reads TGTGCCAGCAGGGAAGAGGGGTGGCCCCAGCATTTT. It encodes CASREEGWPQHF.

Many counts were recorded for this clonotype. The V gene is TRBV2, the J gene TRBJ1-4, with D maybe TRBD1 (6 bases). Germline V gives CDR1 SNHLY, CDR2 FYNNEI. V was clipped by 4 bases and J by 4 bases, with 13 bases between them. There are 15 residues in the CDR3. CDR3 loop: CASSAQGPLNEKLFF. CDR3 coding DNA: TGTGCCAGCAGTGCACAGGGCCCGCTTAATGAAAAACTGTTTTTT.

On this clonotype itself: A junction boundary mismatches the germline segment, possibly from a read error. The rearrangement links TRBV7-2 to TRBJ2-2, with TRBD1 as a possible D gene (6 bases). The V gene's germline CDR1 is SGHTA and CDR2 FQGNSA. CDR3 size: 16 residues. CDR3 in amino acids: CASSQEATGYTGELSW. The CDR3 DNA is TGCGCCAGCAGCCAAGAGGCTACAGGGTACACCGGGGAGCTGTCTTGG.

The V gene is TRBV29-1, the J gene TRBJ1-2; no firm D call. Looked up from germline, CDR1 is SQVTM and CDR2 is ANQGSEA. The CDR3 sequence is 13 residues long. V was trimmed by 8 bases and J by 4 bases, leaving 17 bases between them. The CDR3 DNA sequence: TGCAGCCAAGATTCCACCGGATCCTATGGCTACACCTTC. This translates into CSQDSTGSYGYTF.

The J gene is TRBJ1-1, the V gene TRBV20-1; 8 bases agree with TRBD1. CDR1 and CDR2 (germline): DFQATT, SNEGSKA (reference sequence). V shed 0 bases, J shed 5 bases, and the junction held 8 bases outside the gene matches. The CDR3 has 15 amino acids. Written as DNA, the CDR3 is TGCAGTGCTAGAGATGGCGGACAGGGAGGGACTGAAGCTTTCTTT. This translates into CSARDGGQGGTEAFF.

Points on this clonotype: A much more abundant neighbour one base away suggests this may be a read error. This chain joins TRBV19 and TRBJ1-6; the match to TRBD1 covers 7 bases. The CDR3 totals 15 residues. Germline V gives CDR1 LNHDA, CDR2 SQIVND (reference sequence). The CDR3 region has the DNA TGTGCCAGTAGTCCGCAACAGGGGTATAATTTACCCCTCCACTTT. It codes for CASSPQQGYNLPLHF.

This clonotype was observed a few times. V is TRBV10-3 and J is TRBJ2-7; weak D call: TRBD1 (5 bases). The V and J ends lost 10 bases and 4 bases respectively, with 32 bases between them. The CDR3 is 18 amino acids. Germline-derived CDR1 and CDR2 are ENHRY and SYGVKD. The CDR3 region has the DNA TGTGCCACCCTACCTACGGAGAAACAGGTGGGCAGGGTGTACGAGCAGTACTTC. This gives the protein CATLPTEKQVGRVYEQYF.

This clonotype was observed a handful of times. A much more abundant neighbour one base away suggests this may be a read error. This likely comes from a read error, as the CDR3 has no conserved phenylalanine or tryptophan at its end. This chain joins TRBV29-1 and TRBJ1-1; TRBD1 might be the D (5 bases). This CDR3 is built from 15 residues. Germline loops: CDR1 SQVTM, CDR2 ANQGSEA. Trimming took 3 bases from V and 8 from J, leaving 22 bases between them. The CDR3 DNA reads as TGCAGCGTTGATGTGGGGGGAGGGGTTTGGACGGAAGCTTTCCTT. It codes for CSVDVGGGVWTEAFL.

J is TRBJ2-5 and V is TRBV7-8; 12 nucleotides agree with TRBD2. Germline-derived CDR1 and CDR2 are SGHVS and FQNEAQ. The CDR3 contains 17 residues. The trim removed 5 bases at V and 5 bases at J, leaving 12 bases unmatched. In DNA form, the CDR3 reads TGTGCCAGCAGCCAAGGGGCTCTAGCGGGGGGGCTGGAGACCCAGTACTTC. Translated: CASSQGALAGGLETQYF.

This clonotype appeared many times. The V gene is TRBV24-1, the J gene TRBJ1-1; D might be TRBD1 (6 bases). V was trimmed by 3 bases and J by 10 bases, leaving 20 bases between them. The germline V gene has CDR1 KGHDR and CDR2 SFDVKD. This CDR3 is 15 amino acids long. The CDR3 nucleotides are TGTGCCACCAGTGATGGAGGGGGAGGGGAGGCTTTAGCTTTCTTT. Its protein is CATSDGGGGEALAFF.